This is a list of T cell receptor beta chains from one sample in a study of T cells after yellow fever vaccination. TCRdb itself ran the 5' RACE reads through MiXCR, one entry per CDR3 protein. The sample lists 300,000 to 400,000 distinct CDR3 sequences, approximately 8% seen once, with approximately 16% in the top ten. The sequencing here drew on PBMCs, taken more than 35 days after the first yellow fever vaccination. These receptors originate from a man aged 18 to 29 who received the YFV17D yellow fever vaccine. Both conserved end residues are part of each CDR3. The D gene is left open where the match is weak. Size is stated for part of the rows, as once, few or many counts, or as a class when the clone is expanded.

CDR3aa: CASSNDRTSIDTQYF; CDR3nt: TGTGCCAGCAGTAACGACCGGACTAGCATAGATACGCAGTATTTT; d_gene: TRBD2; abundance: -; j_gene: TRBJ2-3; v_gene: TRBV7-2
CDR3aa: CASSEGTSGNEQFF; CDR3nt: TGTGCCAGCAGCGAGGGGACTAGCGGTAATGAGCAGTTCTTC; d_gene: TRBD2; abundance: few; j_gene: TRBJ2-1; v_gene: TRBV9
CDR3aa: CASSPGGVAEAFF; CDR3nt: TGTGCCAGCAGTCCAGGGGGGGTTGCTGAAGCTTTCTTT; d_gene: TRBD1; abundance: few; j_gene: TRBJ1-1; v_gene: TRBV7-8
CDR3aa: CASSWEEAFF; CDR3nt: TGTGCCAGCAGCTGGGAGGAAGCTTTCTTT; d_gene: -; abundance: -; j_gene: TRBJ1-1; v_gene: TRBV7-9
CDR3aa: CASSQLARYTGELFF; CDR3nt: TGTGCCAGCAGTCAACTAGCGCGGTACACCGGGGAGCTGTTTTTT; d_gene: TRBD2; abundance: few; j_gene: TRBJ2-2; v_gene: TRBV28
CDR3aa: CASSYQGGEGGYTF; CDR3nt: TGCGCCAGCAGCTACCAAGGGGGTGAGGGTGGCTACACCTTC; d_gene: -; abundance: many; j_gene: TRBJ1-2; v_gene: TRBV5-1
CDR3aa: CATRGQGGNNEQFF; CDR3nt: TGTGCGACAAGGGGACAGGGGGGAAACAATGAGCAGTTCTTC; d_gene: TRBD1; abundance: -; j_gene: TRBJ2-1; v_gene: TRBV7-2
CDR3aa: CASSLYGDEGTEAFF; CDR3nt: TGTGCCAGCAGCCTCTACGGGGATGAGGGCACTGAAGCTTTCTTT; d_gene: -; abundance: -; j_gene: TRBJ1-1; v_gene: TRBV3-1
CDR3aa: CASSVLVGGANVLTF; CDR3nt: TGTGCCAGCAGCGTGCTCGTCGGGGGGGCCAACGTCCTGACTTTC; d_gene: -; abundance: -; j_gene: TRBJ2-6; v_gene: TRBV9
CDR3aa: CASSKGPGSAQHF; CDR3nt: TGTGCCAGTAGTAAGGGACCCGGCTCGGCCCAGCATTTT; d_gene: -; abundance: -; j_gene: TRBJ1-5; v_gene: TRBV19
CDR3aa: CASSAATGGTSEKLFF; CDR3nt: TGCGCCAGCAGCGCCGCCACAGGGGGAACTAGTGAAAAACTGTTTTTT; d_gene: TRBD1; abundance: -; j_gene: TRBJ1-4; v_gene: TRBV5-1
CDR3aa: CASSSAAGMNTEAFF; CDR3nt: TGTGCCAGCAGTTCCGCAGCAGGGATGAACACTGAAGCTTTCTTT; d_gene: -; abundance: many; j_gene: TRBJ1-1; v_gene: TRBV5-4
CDR3aa: CSARDFTDTQYF; CDR3nt: TGCAGTGCTAGGGACTTCACAGATACGCAGTATTTT; d_gene: -; abundance: -; j_gene: TRBJ2-3; v_gene: TRBV20-1
CDR3aa: CASSLGLASSYNEQFF; CDR3nt: TGCGCCAGCAGCTTGGGGCTAGCGAGCTCCTACAATGAGCAGTTCTTC; d_gene: -; abundance: many; j_gene: TRBJ2-1; v_gene: TRBV5-1
CDR3aa: CAIGSAGPSTDTQYF; CDR3nt: TGTGCCATCGGATCTGCGGGGCCTAGCACAGATACGCAGTATTTT; d_gene: -; abundance: few; j_gene: TRBJ2-3; v_gene: TRBV10-3
CDR3aa: CASSFSQYGYTF; CDR3nt: TGCGCCAGCAGCTTTTCACAGTATGGCTACACCTTC; d_gene: -; abundance: many; j_gene: TRBJ1-2; v_gene: TRBV5-1